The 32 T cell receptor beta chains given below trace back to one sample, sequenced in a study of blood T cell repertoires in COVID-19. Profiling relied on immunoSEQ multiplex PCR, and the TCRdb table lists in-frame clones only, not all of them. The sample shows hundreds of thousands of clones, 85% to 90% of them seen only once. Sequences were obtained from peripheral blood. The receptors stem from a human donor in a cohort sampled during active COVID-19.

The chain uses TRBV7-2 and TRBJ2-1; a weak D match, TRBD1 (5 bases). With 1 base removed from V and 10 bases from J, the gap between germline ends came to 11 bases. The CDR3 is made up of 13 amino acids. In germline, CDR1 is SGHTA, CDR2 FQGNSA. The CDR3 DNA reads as TGTGCCAGCAGCTTAGTCAGGGTCGGGGAGCAGTTCTTC. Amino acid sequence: CASSLVRVGEQFF.

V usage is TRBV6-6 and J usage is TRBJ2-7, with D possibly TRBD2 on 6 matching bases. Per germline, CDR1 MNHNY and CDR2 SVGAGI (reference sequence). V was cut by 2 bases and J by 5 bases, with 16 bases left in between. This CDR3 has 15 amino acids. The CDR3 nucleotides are TGTGCCAGCAGTTACCGCCCCGGGGGTACCCACGAGCAGTACTTC. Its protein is CASSYRPGGTHEQYF.

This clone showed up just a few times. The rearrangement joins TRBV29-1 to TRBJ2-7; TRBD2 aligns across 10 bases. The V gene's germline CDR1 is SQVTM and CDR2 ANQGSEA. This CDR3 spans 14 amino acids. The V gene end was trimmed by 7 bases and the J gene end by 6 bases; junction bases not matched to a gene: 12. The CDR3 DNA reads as TGCAGCGCCGCTAGCGGGAGAGCCCCCCGCGAGCAGTACTTC. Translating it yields CSAASGRAPREQYF.

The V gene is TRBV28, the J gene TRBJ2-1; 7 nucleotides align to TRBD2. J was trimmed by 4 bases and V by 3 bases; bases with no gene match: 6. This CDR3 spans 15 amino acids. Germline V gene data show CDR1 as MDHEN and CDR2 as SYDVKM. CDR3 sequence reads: CASSFGLVDYNEQFF. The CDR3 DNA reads TGTGCCAGCAGTTTTGGACTAGTCGATTACAATGAGCAGTTCTTC.

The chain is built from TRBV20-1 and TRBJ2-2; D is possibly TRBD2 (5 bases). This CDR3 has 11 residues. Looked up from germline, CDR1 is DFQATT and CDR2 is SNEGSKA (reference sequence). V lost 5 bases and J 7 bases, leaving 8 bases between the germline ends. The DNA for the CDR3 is TGCAGTGCTGGGAGAAACGGGGAGCTGTTTTTT. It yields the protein CSAGRNGELFF.

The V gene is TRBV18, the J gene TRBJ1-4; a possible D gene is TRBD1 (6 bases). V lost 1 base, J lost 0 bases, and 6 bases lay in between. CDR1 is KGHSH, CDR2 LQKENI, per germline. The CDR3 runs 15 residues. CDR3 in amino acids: CASSPRQATNEKLFF. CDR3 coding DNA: TGTGCCAGCTCACCACGACAGGCAACTAATGAAAAACTGTTTTTT. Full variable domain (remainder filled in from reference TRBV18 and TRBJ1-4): NAGVMQNPRHLVRRRGQEARLRCSPMKGHSHVYWYRQLPEEGLKFMVYLQKENIIDESGMPKERFSAEFPKEGPSILRIQQVVRGDSAAYFCASSPRQATNEKLFFGSGTQLSVL.

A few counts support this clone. CDR3 protein: CSADSTGGWENTEAFF. Written as DNA, the CDR3 is TGCAGCGCCGATTCGACAGGGGGCTGGGAGAACACTGAAGCTTTCTTT. The J gene is TRBJ1-1, the V gene TRBV29-1, with 10 nucleotides matching TRBD1. Germline trimming cut 7 bases from V and 1 base from J; bases unmatched to any gene: 12. Germline CDR1 and CDR2: SQVTM and ANQGSEA. The CDR3 spans 16 residues.

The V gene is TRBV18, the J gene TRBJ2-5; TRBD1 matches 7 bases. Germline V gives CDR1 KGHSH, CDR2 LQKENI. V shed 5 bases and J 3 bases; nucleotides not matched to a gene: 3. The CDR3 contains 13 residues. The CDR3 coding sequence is TGTGCCAGCTCAATGGGGACAGAAGAGACCCAGTACTTC. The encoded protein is CASSMGTEETQYF. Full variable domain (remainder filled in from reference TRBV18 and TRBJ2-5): NAGVMQNPRHLVRRRGQEARLRCSPMKGHSHVYWYRQLPEEGLKFMVYLQKENIIDESGMPKERFSAEFPKEGPSILRIQQVVRGDSAAYFCASSMGTEETQYFGPGTRLLVL.

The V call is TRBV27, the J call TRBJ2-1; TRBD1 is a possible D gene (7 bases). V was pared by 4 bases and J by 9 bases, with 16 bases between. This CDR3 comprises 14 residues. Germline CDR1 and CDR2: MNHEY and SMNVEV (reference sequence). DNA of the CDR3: TGTGCCAGCAGTTGGAGGGGGCGCTGGGGTGAGCAGTTCTTC. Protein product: CASSWRGRWGEQFF.

The CDR3, as DNA: TGTGCCTGGAGTGTCTTCGAGGCGCTGGACACCGGGGAGCTGTTTTTT. Translated: CAWSVFEALDTGELFF. The genes are TRBV30 and TRBJ2-2; D remains ambiguous. The CDR3 consists of 16 residues. Germline lookup yields CDR1 GTSNPN and CDR2 SVGIG (reference sequence). Trimming left V 0 bases short and J 3 bases short, with 14 bases between.

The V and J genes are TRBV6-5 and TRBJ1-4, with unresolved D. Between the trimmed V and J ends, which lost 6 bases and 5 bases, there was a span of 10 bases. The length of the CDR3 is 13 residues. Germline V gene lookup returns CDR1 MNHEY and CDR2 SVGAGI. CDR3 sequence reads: CASSQRRNEKLFF. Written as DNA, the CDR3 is TGTGCCAGCAGCCAGAGGAGGAATGAAAAACTGTTTTTT.

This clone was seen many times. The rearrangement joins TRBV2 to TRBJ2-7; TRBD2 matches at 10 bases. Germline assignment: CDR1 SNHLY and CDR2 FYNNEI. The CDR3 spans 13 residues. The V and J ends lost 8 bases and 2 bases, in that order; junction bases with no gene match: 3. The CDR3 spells CASASGGAYEQYF. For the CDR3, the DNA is TGTGCCAGCGCGAGCGGGGGGGCCTACGAGCAGTACTTC. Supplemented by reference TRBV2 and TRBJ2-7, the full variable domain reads EPEVTQTPSHQVTQMGQEVILRCVPISNHLYFYWYRQILGQKVEFLVSFYNNEISEKSEIFDDQFSVERPDGSNFTLKIRSTKLEDSAMYFCASASGGAYEQYFGPGTRLTVT.

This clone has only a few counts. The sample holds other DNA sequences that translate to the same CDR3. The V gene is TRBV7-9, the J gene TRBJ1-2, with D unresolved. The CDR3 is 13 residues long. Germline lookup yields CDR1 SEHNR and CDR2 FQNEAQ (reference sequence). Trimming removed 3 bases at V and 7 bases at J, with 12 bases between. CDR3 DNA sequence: TGTGCCAGCAGCTTTGGGGAGTCCGGTGGCTACACCTTC. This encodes CASSFGESGGYTF.

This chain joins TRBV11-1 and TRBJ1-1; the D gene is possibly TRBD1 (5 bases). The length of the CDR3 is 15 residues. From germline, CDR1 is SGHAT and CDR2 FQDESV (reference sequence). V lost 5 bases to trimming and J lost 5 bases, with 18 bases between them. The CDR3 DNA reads TGTGCCAGCAGCAAAAATGAAGGGGTTTCGACTGAAGCTTTCTTT. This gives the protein CASSKNEGVSTEAFF.

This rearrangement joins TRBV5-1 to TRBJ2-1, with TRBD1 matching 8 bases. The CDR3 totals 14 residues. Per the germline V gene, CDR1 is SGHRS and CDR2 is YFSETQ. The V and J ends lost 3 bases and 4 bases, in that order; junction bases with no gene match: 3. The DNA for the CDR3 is TGCGCCAGCAGCTCACGACAGGGGTACAATGAGCAGTTCTTC. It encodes CASSSRQGYNEQFF. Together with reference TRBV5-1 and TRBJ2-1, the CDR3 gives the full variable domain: KAGVTQTPRYLIKTRGQQVTLSCSPISGHRSVSWYQQTPGQGLQFLFEYFSETQRNKGNFPGRFSGRQFSNSRSEMNVSTLELGDSALYLCASSSRQGYNEQFFGPGTRLTVL.

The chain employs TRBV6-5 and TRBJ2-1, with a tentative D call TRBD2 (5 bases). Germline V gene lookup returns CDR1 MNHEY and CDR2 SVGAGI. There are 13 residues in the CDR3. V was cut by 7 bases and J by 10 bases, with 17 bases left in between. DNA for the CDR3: TGTGCCAGCATCGTGAGGGCCAAAGACGAGCAGTTCTTC. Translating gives CASIVRAKDEQFF.

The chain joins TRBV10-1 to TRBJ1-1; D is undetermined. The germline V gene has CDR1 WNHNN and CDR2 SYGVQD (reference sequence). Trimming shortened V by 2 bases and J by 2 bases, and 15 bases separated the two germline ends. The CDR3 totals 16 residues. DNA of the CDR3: TGCGCCAGCAGTGAGGTGGGAAAGGGAGTTAACACTGAAGCTTTCTTT. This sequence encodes CASSEVGKGVNTEAFF.

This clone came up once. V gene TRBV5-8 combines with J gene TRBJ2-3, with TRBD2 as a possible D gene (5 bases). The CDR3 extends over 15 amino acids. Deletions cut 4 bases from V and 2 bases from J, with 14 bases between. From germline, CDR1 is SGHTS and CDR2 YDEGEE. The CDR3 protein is CASSAGAFFTDTQYF. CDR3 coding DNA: TGTGCCAGCAGCGCGGGCGCGTTCTTCACAGATACGCAGTATTTT.

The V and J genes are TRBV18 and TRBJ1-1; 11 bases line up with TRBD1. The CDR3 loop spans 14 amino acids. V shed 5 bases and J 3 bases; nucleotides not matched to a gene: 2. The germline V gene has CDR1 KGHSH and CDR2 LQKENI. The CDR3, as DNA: TGTGCCAGCTCAAAGGGACAGGGGGACACTGAAGCTTTCTTT. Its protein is CASSKGQGDTEAFF.

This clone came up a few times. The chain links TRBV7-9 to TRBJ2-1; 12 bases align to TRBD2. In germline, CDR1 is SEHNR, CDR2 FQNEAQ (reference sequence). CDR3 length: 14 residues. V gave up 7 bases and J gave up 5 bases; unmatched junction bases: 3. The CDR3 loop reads CASTRTSGDNEQFF. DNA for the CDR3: TGTGCCAGCACAAGGACTAGCGGGGACAATGAGCAGTTCTTC. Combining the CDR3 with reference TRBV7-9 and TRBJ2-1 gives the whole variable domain DTGVSQNPRHKITKRGQNVTFRCDPISEHNRLYWYRQTLGQGPEFLTYFQNEAQLEKSRLLSDRFSAERPKGSFSTLEIQRTEQGDSAMYLCASTRTSGDNEQFFGPGTRLTVL.

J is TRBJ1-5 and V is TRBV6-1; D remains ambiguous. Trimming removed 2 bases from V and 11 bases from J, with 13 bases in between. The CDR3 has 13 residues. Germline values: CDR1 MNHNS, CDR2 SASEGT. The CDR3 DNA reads TGTGCCAGCAGTGAACAGAACGTCGGGACCCAGCATTTT. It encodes CASSEQNVGTQHF.

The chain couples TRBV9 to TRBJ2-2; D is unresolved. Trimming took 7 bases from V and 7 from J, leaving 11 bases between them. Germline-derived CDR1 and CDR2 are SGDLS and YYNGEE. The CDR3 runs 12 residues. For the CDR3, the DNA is TGTGCCAGCGGGCCAAGCTACGGGGAGCTGTTTTTT. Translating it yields CASGPSYGELFF.

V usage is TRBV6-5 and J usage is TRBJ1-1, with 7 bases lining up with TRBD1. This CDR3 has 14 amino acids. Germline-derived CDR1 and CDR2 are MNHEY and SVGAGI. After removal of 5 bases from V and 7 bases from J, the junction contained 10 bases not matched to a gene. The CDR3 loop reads CASSPDRDVREAFF. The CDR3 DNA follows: TGTGCCAGCAGTCCCGACAGGGATGTTCGTGAAGCTTTCTTT.

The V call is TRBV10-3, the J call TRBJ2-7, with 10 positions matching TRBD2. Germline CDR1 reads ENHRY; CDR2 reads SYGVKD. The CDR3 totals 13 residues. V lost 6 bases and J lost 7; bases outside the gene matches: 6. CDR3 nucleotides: TGTGCCATCAGCGCCCTAGCGGGAGCGGAGCAGTACTTC. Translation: CAISALAGAEQYF.

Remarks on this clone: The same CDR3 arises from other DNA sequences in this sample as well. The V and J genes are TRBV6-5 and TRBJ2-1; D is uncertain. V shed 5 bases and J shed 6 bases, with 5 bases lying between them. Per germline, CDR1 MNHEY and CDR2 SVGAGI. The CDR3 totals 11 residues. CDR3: CASSRGNEQFF. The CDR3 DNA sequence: TGTGCCAGCAGTCGAGGCAATGAGCAGTTCTTC.

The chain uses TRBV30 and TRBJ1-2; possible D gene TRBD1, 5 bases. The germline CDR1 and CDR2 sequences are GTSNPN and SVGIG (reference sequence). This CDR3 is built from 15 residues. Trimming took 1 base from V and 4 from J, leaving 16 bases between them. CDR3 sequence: CAWSAEGASGYGYTF. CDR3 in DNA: TGTGCCTGGAGTGCTGAAGGGGCGTCGGGCTATGGCTACACCTTC. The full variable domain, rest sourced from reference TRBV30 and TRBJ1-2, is SQTIHQWPATLVQPVGSPLSLECTVEGTSNPNLYWYRQAAGRGLQLLFYSVGIGQISSEVPQNLSASRPQDRQFILSSKKLLLSDSGFYLCAWSAEGASGYGYTFGSGTRLTVV.

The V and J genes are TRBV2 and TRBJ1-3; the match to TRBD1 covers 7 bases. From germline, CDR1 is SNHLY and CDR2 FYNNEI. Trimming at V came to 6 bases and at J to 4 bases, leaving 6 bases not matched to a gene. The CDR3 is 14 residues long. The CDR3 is CASRTGVAGNTIYF. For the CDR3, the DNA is TGTGCCAGCAGAACAGGGGTGGCAGGAAACACCATATATTTT.

The CDR3 spells CASSPGQPRVNEQFF. Written as DNA, the CDR3 is TGTGCCAGTAGTCCGGGACAACCCAGGGTCAATGAGCAGTTCTTC. V usage is TRBV19 and J usage is TRBJ2-1; D is possibly TRBD1 (6 bases). Germline loops: CDR1 LNHDA, CDR2 SQIVND (reference sequence). Trimming shortened V by 5 bases and J by 6 bases, and 17 bases separated the two germline ends. The CDR3 sequence is 15 residues long.

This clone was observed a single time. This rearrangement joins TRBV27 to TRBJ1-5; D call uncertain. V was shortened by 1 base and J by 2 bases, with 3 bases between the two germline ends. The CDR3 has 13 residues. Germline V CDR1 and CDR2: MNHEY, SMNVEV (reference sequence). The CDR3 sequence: CASSLFGNQPQHF. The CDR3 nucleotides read TGTGCCAGCAGTTTATTCGGCAATCAGCCCCAGCATTTT.

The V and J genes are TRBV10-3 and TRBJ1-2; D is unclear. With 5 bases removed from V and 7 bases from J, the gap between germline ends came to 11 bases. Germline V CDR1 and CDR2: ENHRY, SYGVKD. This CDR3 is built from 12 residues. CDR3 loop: CAISRAEGGYTF. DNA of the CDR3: TGTGCCATCAGTCGGGCAGAGGGTGGCTACACCTTC.

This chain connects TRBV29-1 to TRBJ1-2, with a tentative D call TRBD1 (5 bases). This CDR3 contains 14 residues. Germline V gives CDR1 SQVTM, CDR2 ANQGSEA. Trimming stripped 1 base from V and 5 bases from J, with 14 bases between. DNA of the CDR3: TGCAGCGTTGAAGGGGGGGAGGGGCAATATGGCTACACCTTC. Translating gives CSVEGGEGQYGYTF.

CDR3 protein: CASSLFGQGISEQFF. CDR3 DNA sequence: TGTGCCAGCAGCTTATTCGGCCAGGGGATAAGTGAGCAGTTCTTC. This chain joins TRBV7-2 and TRBJ2-1; tentatively, D is TRBD1 (6 bases). CDR3 length equals 15 residues. The V end was cut by 2 bases, the J end by 9 bases, with 17 bases between. Germline CDR1 SGHTA, CDR2 FQGNSA.